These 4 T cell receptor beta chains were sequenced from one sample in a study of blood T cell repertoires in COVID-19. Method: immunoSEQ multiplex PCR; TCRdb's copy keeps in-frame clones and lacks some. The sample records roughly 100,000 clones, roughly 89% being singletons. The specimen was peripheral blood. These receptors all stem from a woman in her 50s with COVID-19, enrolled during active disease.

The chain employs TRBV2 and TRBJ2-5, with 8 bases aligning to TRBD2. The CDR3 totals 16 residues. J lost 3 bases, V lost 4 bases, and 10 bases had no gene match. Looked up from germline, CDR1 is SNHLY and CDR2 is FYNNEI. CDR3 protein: CASSGTGGAGEETQYF. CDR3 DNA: TGTGCCAGCAGTGGTACCGGGGGAGCGGGGGAAGAGACCCAGTACTTC.

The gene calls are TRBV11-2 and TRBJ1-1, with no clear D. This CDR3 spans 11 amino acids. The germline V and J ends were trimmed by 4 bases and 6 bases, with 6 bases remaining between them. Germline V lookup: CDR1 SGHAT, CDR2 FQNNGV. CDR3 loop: CASSYSAEAFF. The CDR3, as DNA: TGTGCCAGCAGCTATTCGGCTGAAGCTTTCTTT.

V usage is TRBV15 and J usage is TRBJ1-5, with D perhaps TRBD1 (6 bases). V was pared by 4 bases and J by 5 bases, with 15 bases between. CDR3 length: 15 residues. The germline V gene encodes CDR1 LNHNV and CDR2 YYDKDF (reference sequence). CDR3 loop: CATSNRDIIYQPQHF. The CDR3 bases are TGTGCCACCAGCAACAGGGACATTATATATCAGCCCCAGCATTTT.

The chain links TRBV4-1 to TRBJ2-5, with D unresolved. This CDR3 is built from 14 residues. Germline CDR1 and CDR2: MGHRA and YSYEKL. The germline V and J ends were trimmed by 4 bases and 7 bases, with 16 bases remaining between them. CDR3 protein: CASSPERLSGTQYF. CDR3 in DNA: TGCGCCAGCAGCCCTGAGAGGCTAAGTGGGACCCAGTACTTC.